Shown below are 18 T cell receptor beta chains from a single sample sequenced in a study of beta chain features in type 1 diabetes. Every bit of the isolated RNA underwent reverse transcription, so sequencing read expressed TCRB transcripts. TCRdb's table, derived via immunoSEQ multiplex PCR, lists solely in-frame clones and lacks some. This sample yields under 400,000 clones, of which over 10% are seen a single time; 0.0095% to 0.011% belongs to the top ten. Overall study findings and caveats: TCRB CDR3 length was moderately but significantly reduced in all four CD4+ subsets of Type 1 diabetes patients.

Their antigen targets remain unknown. Sequenced sample: naive CD4+ T cells from blood. The receptors derive from a woman aged 18-35 years with type 1 diabetes.

The chain couples TRBV2 to TRBJ1-1; TRBD1 agrees at 7 bases. Germline V gives CDR1 SNHLY, CDR2 FYNNEI. CDR3 length equals 17 residues. V was clipped by 4 bases and J by 9 bases; unmatched bases: 20. CDR3 loop: CASSGRTQAGTVTKAFF. The CDR3 DNA is TGTGCCAGCAGTGGAAGAACGCAGGCTGGGACAGTTACAAAAGCTTTCTTT. Drawing the rest from reference TRBV2 and TRBJ1-1, the complete variable domain is EPEVTQTPSHQVTQMGQEVILRCVPISNHLYFYWYRQILGQKVEFLVSFYNNEISEKSEIFDDQFSVERPDGSNFTLKIRSTKLEDSAMYFCASSGRTQAGTVTKAFFGQGTRLTVV.

This clone has a handful of counts. The chain employs TRBV5-1 and TRBJ2-7; TRBD2 is a possible D gene (5 bases). CDR1 is SGHRS and CDR2 is YFSETQ in the germline V gene. The CDR3 covers 13 residues. V was cut by 7 bases and J by 3 bases, with 14 bases left in between. CDR3 in DNA: TGCGCCAGCGGAACCGGGAACCACTACGAGCAGTACTTC. Translation: CASGTGNHYEQYF.

CDR3 sequence: CASSGQRECAYEQYF. DNA of the CDR3: TGTGCCAGCAGCGGCCAGCGGGAGTGCGCCTACGAGCAGTACTTC. The chain carries TRBV21-1 and TRBJ2-7; TRBD2 is the table's D call and was not checked against the DNA. TRBV21-1 represents a pseudogene. This CDR3 comprises 15 residues.

This clone has a handful of counts. The CDR3 DNA sequence: TGTGCCAGCAGCGCAAGGACTAGCGGGAGCTCCTACAATGAGCAGTTCTTC. Encoded protein: CASSARTSGSSYNEQFF. The V call is TRBV7-3, the J call TRBJ2-1; TRBD2 matches 13 bases. V trimming: 5 bases; J trimming: 0 bases; junction bases outside the gene matches: 4. This CDR3 spans 17 amino acids. CDR1 and CDR2 (germline): SGHTA, FQGTGA.

The V gene is TRBV28, the J gene TRBJ2-7; weak D call: TRBD1 (5 bases). The CDR3 runs 14 residues. Trimming took 3 bases from V and 1 from J, leaving 10 bases between them. CDR1 is MDHEN and CDR2 is SYDVKM in the germline V gene. The CDR3, as DNA: TGTGCCAGCAGTTTCCTTGGGGCGTCCTACGAGCAGTACTTC. The encoded protein is CASSFLGASYEQYF.

This clone was observed a few times. The rearrangement joins TRBV28 to TRBJ2-7, with 11 bases identical to TRBD2. Trimming at V came to 6 bases and at J to 7 bases, leaving 8 bases not matched to a gene. The CDR3 extends over 14 amino acids. Germline loops: CDR1 MDHEN, CDR2 SYDVKM. This CDR3 reads CASSNLAGGGEQYF. The DNA for the CDR3 is TGTGCCAGCAGCAACCTAGCGGGGGGAGGAGAGCAGTACTTC.

This clone was seen only a few times. DNA of the CDR3: TGTGCCAGCAGCTTGGCTAGCGGGAGGGGCACAGATACGCAGTATTTT. Translating gives CASSLASGRGTDTQYF. The V call is TRBV7-2, the J call TRBJ2-3; 12 bases are a match to TRBD2. This CDR3 region has 16 residues. CDR1 and CDR2 (germline): SGHTA, FQGNSA. V trimming: 3 bases; J trimming: 1 base; junction bases outside the gene matches: 2.

In its sample, this clone was seen a few times. The chain has TRBV4-3 and TRBJ2-7, with 13 bases identical to TRBD2. Germline CDR1 LGHNA, CDR2 YSLEER. The CDR3 consists of 17 residues. The trim removed 2 bases at V and 2 bases at J, leaving 6 bases unmatched. DNA of the CDR3: TGCGCCAGCAGCCAAACTAGCGGGGGGGCCTCCGCCTACGAGCAGTACTTC. It translates to CASSQTSGGASAYEQYF.

This clone was found a few times. V and J are TRBV11-3 and TRBJ2-1; the match to TRBD2 covers 16 bases. The germline V gene encodes CDR1 SGHNT and CDR2 YENEEA. The CDR3 length is 20 residues. Unmatched junction bases numbered 8, after V lost 1 base and J lost 2 bases. Here the CDR3 reads CASSLAQGLAGGPPYNEQFF. The CDR3 DNA reads TGTGCCAGCAGCTTAGCCCAGGGACTAGCGGGGGGGCCCCCCTACAATGAGCAGTTCTTC.

CDR3 coding DNA: TGCAGCGCCAGACTTAGGGGACAGGCGACTAATGAGCAGTTCTTC. Its protein product is CSARLRGQATNEQFF. The chain joins TRBV29-1 to TRBJ2-1, with 8 bases lining up with TRBD1. Trimming took 7 bases from V and 7 from J; bases not matched to a gene: 15. Germline lookup yields CDR1 SQVTM and CDR2 ANQGSEA. This CDR3 spans 15 amino acids.

This chain joins TRBV9 and TRBJ2-2; D might be TRBD2 (7 bases). The CDR3 loop spans 19 amino acids. CDR1 is SGDLS, CDR2 YYNGEE, per germline. Trimming cost V 0 bases and J 7 bases, with 25 bases left between them. CDR3 nucleotides: TGTGCCAGCAGCGTAGCTCAGGGGCGCTCGGCGGGAGAGGACGGGGAGCTGTTTTTT. Translating gives CASSVAQGRSAGEDGELFF.

This clone was seen a few times. CDR3 region: CASSADSDSQETQYF. The DNA of the CDR3 is TGTGCCAGCAGCGCAGACAGCGACTCACAAGAGACCCAGTACTTC. V usage is TRBV5-4 and J usage is TRBJ2-5, with D perhaps matching TRBD1 (5 bases). CDR1 and CDR2 (germline): SGHNT, YYREEE (reference sequence). V was clipped by 4 bases and J by 2 bases, with 15 bases between them. The CDR3 contains 15 residues.

V usage is TRBV28 and J usage is TRBJ2-4, with TRBD1 matching over 9 bases. The CDR3 totals 15 residues. Unmatched junction bases numbered 7, after V lost 4 bases and J lost 6 bases. CDR1 is MDHEN and CDR2 is SYDVKM in the germline V gene. The CDR3 region has the DNA TGTGCCAGCAGTTCGGTGCCGGGACAGGGAAACATTCAGTACTTC. Translation gives CASSSVPGQGNIQYF.

This clone was observed a few times. The CDR3, as DNA: TGTGCCAGCAGCCCTGGGACTAGCGGGAACAATGAGCAGTTCTTC. It specifies CASSPGTSGNNEQFF. The chain couples TRBV4-2 to TRBJ2-1; 13 bases are shared with TRBD2. This CDR3 spans 15 amino acids. The germline gives CDR1 LGHNA, CDR2 YNFKEQ. Trimming at V came to 4 bases and at J to 5 bases, leaving 2 bases not matched to a gene.

The chain joins TRBV6-5 to TRBJ1-5; no clear D. Trimming took 5 bases from V and 5 from J, leaving 10 bases between them. The CDR3 contains 13 residues. Per germline, CDR1 MNHEY and CDR2 SVGAGI. The CDR3 DNA sequence: TGTGCCAGCAGTAAAAGAGGGCATCAGCCCCAGCATTTT. Its protein is CASSKRGHQPQHF.

This clone was seen a few times. The rearrangement links TRBV28 to TRBJ2-7, with D tentatively TRBD2 (6 bases). This CDR3 contains 18 residues. The germline V and J ends were trimmed by 5 bases and 2 bases, with 25 bases remaining between them. The germline V gene encodes CDR1 MDHEN and CDR2 SYDVKM. CDR3 nucleotide sequence: TGTGCCAGCAGTAGTGCGGGACGGTCCGTTACGGTGGCCTACGAGCAGTACTTC. It translates to CASSSAGRSVTVAYEQYF.

The chain recombines TRBV6-5 with TRBJ2-7, with 9 bases matching TRBD2. The trim removed 7 bases at V and 0 bases at J, leaving 4 bases unmatched. The germline gives CDR1 MNHEY, CDR2 SVGAGI. This CDR3 spans 14 amino acids. DNA for the CDR3: TGTGCCAGCAAGCCAGCGGGGGGCTCCTACGAGCAGTACTTC. It yields the protein CASKPAGGSYEQYF.

The chain is built from TRBV18 and TRBJ1-1; 7 bases are a match to TRBD1. The CDR3 has 14 residues. J lost 4 bases, V lost 3 bases, and 5 bases had no gene match. The germline V gene has CDR1 KGHSH and CDR2 LQKENI. CDR3 DNA sequence: TGTGCCAGCTCACCCCGCGACAGGGCCACTGAAGCTTTCTTT. Encoded protein: CASSPRDRATEAFF. Full variable domain (missing parts from reference TRBV18 and TRBJ1-1): NAGVMQNPRHLVRRRGQEARLRCSPMKGHSHVYWYRQLPEEGLKFMVYLQKENIIDESGMPKERFSAEFPKEGPSILRIQQVVRGDSAAYFCASSPRDRATEAFFGQGTRLTVV.